This T cell receptor (beta chain) originates from a study of cytomegalovirus exposure and HLA in healthy donors. Study details: The use of the same platform for the approximately 130 validation repertoires and the roughly 730 first-cohort repertoires was reported by a later analysis.

Trimming took 6 bases from V and 0 from J; bases not matched to a gene: 3. There are 14 residues in the CDR3. Germline lookup yields CDR1 MDHEN and CDR2 SYDVKM. The protocol was immunoSEQ multiplex PCR, while the TCRdb copy is restricted to in-frame clones and leaves out a portion. The table has around 91,000 clones, approximately 95% seen once. Broader study findings: The study designated 150 to 200 TCR beta chains cytomegalovirus-associated. For most TCR sequences rarity was the rule, although some public TCRs occurred in many donors.

This clone was observed a single time. The target antigen is unknown. The chain couples TRBV28 to TRBJ1-1; TRBD1 agrees at 8 bases. The receptor comes from a woman in her thirties in good health and CMV-seropositive. What was sequenced was PBMCs. The CDR3 here is CASRWTGMNTEAFF. Here the CDR3 DNA reads TGTGCCAGCAGGTGGACAGGGATGAACACTGAAGCTTTCTTT.